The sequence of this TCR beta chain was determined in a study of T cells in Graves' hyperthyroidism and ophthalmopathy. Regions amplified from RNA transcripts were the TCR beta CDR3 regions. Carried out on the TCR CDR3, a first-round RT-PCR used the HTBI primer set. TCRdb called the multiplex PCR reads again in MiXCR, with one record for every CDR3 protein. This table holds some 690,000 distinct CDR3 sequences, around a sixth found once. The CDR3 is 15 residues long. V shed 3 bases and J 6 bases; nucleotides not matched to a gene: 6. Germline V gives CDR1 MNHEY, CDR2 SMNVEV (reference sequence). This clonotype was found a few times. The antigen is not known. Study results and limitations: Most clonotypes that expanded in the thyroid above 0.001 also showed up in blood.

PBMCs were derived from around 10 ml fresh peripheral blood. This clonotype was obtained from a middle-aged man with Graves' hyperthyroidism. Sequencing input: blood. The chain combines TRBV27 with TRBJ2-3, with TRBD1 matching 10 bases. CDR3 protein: CASSLKGQGRDTQYF. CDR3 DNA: TGTGCCAGCAGTTTGAAGGGACAGGGGAGGGATACGCAGTATTTT.